This T cell receptor (beta chain) was captured in a study of CD4 T cells in relation to SARS-CoV-2 and coronaviruses. Study information: PBMCs were cultured with antigen for over nine days before TCR beta sequencing. Points from the study as a whole: Each donor contributed either pre-pandemic or post-infection samples, not both.

Unexposed donor CD4+ T cells date from about 2011-2019, before the COVID-19 pandemic. The cells were cultured for over eight days before CD4+ T cells were isolated. Cells permitting, SARS-CoV-2 S/N and four cold-coronavirus spikes were tested on unexposed-donor CD4+ T cells. V lost 4 bases and J 3 bases, leaving 12 bases between the germline ends. There are 14 residues in the CDR3. CDR1 LNHDA and CDR2 SQIVND come from the germline V gene (reference sequence). As to this clone: Its antigen is undetermined.

The data were produced by immunoSEQ multiplex PCR, yet TCRdb's version contains in-frame clones alone and is incomplete. Among approximately 27,000 clones, 75% were seen once, and the ten largest hold over 10%. This chain joins TRBV19 and TRBJ1-2, with a weak D call TRBD1 (6 bases). The sequenced sample consisted of CD4+ T cells from PBMCs, cultured in vitro. The receptor was isolated from a human donor in good health. The CDR3 protein is CASSKGGRYYGYTF. CDR3 coding DNA: TGTGCCAGTAGTAAAGGGGGGCGCTACTATGGCTACACCTTC. Combining the CDR3 with reference TRBV19 and TRBJ1-2 gives the whole variable domain DGGITQSPKYLFRKEGQNVTLSCEQNLNHDAMYWYRQDPGQGLRLIYYSQIVNDFQKGDIAEGYSVSREKKESFPLTVTSAQKNPTAFYLCASSKGGRYYGYTFGSGTRLTVV.